The present T cell receptor (beta chain) was sequenced within a study of human T cells and chemical hapten exposure. Study overall: Women made up most patients, who had alopecia areata, totalis or universalis. Overall study results and limits: Sensitizing with DPC caused no change in TCRs above 1 in 1000 frequency.

This clonotype has ten or more counts. Its antigen is currently unknown. Stated time point: patch test 3, about 24 weeks after DPC sensitization. Regarding treatment: therapeutic diphenylcyclopropenone sensitization with weekly scalp DPC. V was shortened by 7 bases and J by 0 bases, with 9 bases between the two germline ends. This CDR3 spans 13 amino acids. Germline CDR1 and CDR2: SQVTM and ANQGSEA. The library attached unique molecular identifiers to individual cDNA molecules. Authors' methods: A typical sample had 95,638 TCRs, with roughly 20,000 to 700,000 overall. A single record per CDR3 protein comes from TCRdb applying MiXCR to the RACE reads. None of the V and J calls come from the authors' own analysis; TCRdb made them. The sample has 50,000 or so distinct CDR3 sequences; 9.9% are singletons.

The V and J genes are TRBV29-1 and TRBJ2-2; D is possibly TRBD1 (5 bases). Sequenced here: whole blood, sampled in connection with sensitization to the hapten diphenylcyclopropenone (DPC). The source is a woman between 40 and 55 years old with alopecia areata. Some clones in this sample may be carry-over from other donors' samples. The CDR3 DNA reads as TGCAGCGGTGGACACACGAACACCGGGGAGCTGTTTTTT. Translation gives CSGGHTNTGELFF.